This TCR beta chain derives from a study of blood T cell repertoires in COVID-19. About the study: COVID-19 samples from acute and convalescent phases originated in the United States, Italy and Spain. The cDNA or gDNA used as material had been derived from T cells, B-cell-depleted T cells, or PBMCs.

With V trimmed by 6 bases and J by 7 bases, 6 bases remained unmatched. CDR1 LNHDA and CDR2 SQIVND come from the germline V gene (reference sequence). The CDR3 consists of 14 residues. As handled by the study authors: For nucleated cells, counts were estimated from reference gene primer amplification. TCRdb keeps only in-frame clones here, not all; method: immunoSEQ multiplex PCR. Clone size and V and J calls were adopted from that table, with D and trimming inferred from the DNA. This repertoire shows about 97,000 clones, more than 90% found once; its top ten account for around 4.4%. The chain couples TRBV19 to TRBJ1-6; 7 nucleotides line up with TRBD1. The sample consisted of peripheral blood. This clonotype originated in a man between 18 and 35 years old with acute or convalescent COVID-19. The CDR3, as DNA: TGTGCCAGTAGCGCCGACAGGGTCAATTCACCCCTCCACTTT. As protein: CASSADRVNSPLHF.